Presented here are 22 T cell receptor beta chains from one specimen sequenced in a study of shared clonotypes between healthy human individuals. The method was immunoSEQ multiplex PCR; TCRdb's version includes in-frame clones alone and lacks a portion of them. This sample carries hundreds of thousands of clones, less than 85% of them seen once, and the ten largest clones take 8% to 13%. The source material was memory CD4+ T cells sorted from blood. The sample's subset: CD45RA-negative fraction. The receptors were gathered from a man younger than 45 in good health.

The chain couples TRBV19 to TRBJ2-3, with D possibly being TRBD2 (6 bases). The V gene's germline CDR1 is LNHDA and CDR2 SQIVND (reference sequence). The CDR3 spans 14 residues. The V gene lost 1 base and the J gene lost 1 base, with 6 bases spanning the gap. CDR3 sequence: CASSIGGGTDTQYF. In nucleotides, the CDR3 is TGTGCCAGTAGTATAGGGGGGGGCACAGATACGCAGTATTTT.

J is TRBJ2-3 and V is TRBV10-1, with TRBD1 as a possible D gene (7 bases). The germline CDR1 and CDR2 sequences are WNHNN and SYGVQD (reference sequence). V lost 6 bases and J lost 2, with 15 bases in between. CDR3 length: 15 amino acids. Written as DNA, the CDR3 is TGCGCCAGCAGATCAGGGGGGCCGACCACAGATACGCAGTATTTT. This translates into CASRSGGPTTDTQYF.

The chain links TRBV5-4 to TRBJ2-7, with 7 bases that match TRBD1. The V gene's germline CDR1 is SGHNT and CDR2 YYREEE (reference sequence). The CDR3 extends over 13 amino acids. V shed 4 bases and J 5 bases; nucleotides not matched to a gene: 6. In DNA form, the CDR3 reads TGTGCCAGCAGCCCGGCCGACAGGGACGAGCAGTACTTC. It yields the protein CASSPADRDEQYF. The whole variable domain, filled in from reference TRBV5-4 and TRBJ2-7, reads ETGVTQSPTHLIKTRGQQVTLRCSSQSGHNTVSWYQQALGQGPQFIFQYYREEENGRGNFPPRFSGLQFPNYSSELNVNALELDDSALYLCASSPADRDEQYFGPGTRLTVT.

The chain's CDR3 is CASSFVVTGDSNTEAFF. The CDR3, as DNA: TGTGCCAGCAGTTTTGTGGTGACCGGCGATTCGAACACTGAAGCTTTCTTT. This chain links TRBV28 with TRBJ1-1, with D unresolved. Germline V gives CDR1 MDHEN, CDR2 SYDVKM. The V end was cut by 3 bases, the J end by 1 base, with 18 bases between. The CDR3 loop spans 17 amino acids. The variable domain in full, completed from reference TRBV28 and TRBJ1-1, reads DVKVTQSSRYLVKRTGEKVFLECVQDMDHENMFWYRQDPGLGLRLIYFSYDVKMKEKGDIPEGYSVSREKKERFSLILESASTNQTSMYLCASSFVVTGDSNTEAFFGQGTRLTVV.

The DNA for the CDR3 is TGTGCCAGTAGCGAGCAGGGGGCTGGTCAGCCCCAGCATTTT. Translation: CASSEQGAGQPQHF. The V and J genes are TRBV19 and TRBJ1-5; 8 bases are shared with TRBD1. The J segment lost 6 bases and the V segment lost 6 bases, leaving 7 bases of the junction unmatched. Per germline, CDR1 LNHDA and CDR2 SQIVND (reference sequence). This CDR3 is 14 amino acids long.

The chain is built from TRBV6-1 and TRBJ2-5; D gene unclear. Trimming left V 2 bases short and J 5 bases short, with 6 bases between. The CDR3 contains 12 residues. CDR1 and CDR2 from the germline V gene are MNHNS and SASEGT. CDR3 DNA: TGTGCCAGCAGTGAACGGTGGGAGACCCAGTACTTC. Protein: CASSERWETQYF.

In its sample, this clone was seen a few times. The chain is built from TRBV6-1 and TRBJ1-4, with TRBD1 matching 7 bases. J lost 5 bases, V lost 2 bases, and 8 bases had no gene match. The CDR3 has 16 residues. Germline CDR1 reads MNHNS; CDR2 reads SASEGT. The CDR3: CASSEMIGTVNEKLFF. The CDR3 nucleotides are TGTGCCAGCAGTGAAATGATTGGGACAGTAAATGAAAAACTGTTTTTT.

This clone showed up just a few times. This CDR3 is also generated by other DNA sequences in the sample. The chain carries TRBV11-2 and TRBJ2-7; 10 bases map to TRBD1. The CDR3 has 14 residues. V lost 5 bases, J lost 4 bases, and 5 bases stayed unmatched. CDR1 and CDR2 from the germline V gene are SGHAT and FQNNGV. The CDR3 loop reads CASSLRGQGYEQYF. The CDR3 DNA is TGTGCCAGCAGCCTTCGGGGACAGGGGTACGAGCAGTACTTC. The variable domain in full, completed from reference TRBV11-2 and TRBJ2-7, reads EAGVAQSPRYKIIEKRQSVAFWCNPISGHATLYWYQQILGQGPKLLIQFQNNGVVDDSQLPKDRFSAERLKGVDSTLKIQPAKLEDSAVYLCASSLRGQGYEQYFGPGTRLTVT.

The J gene is TRBJ2-2, the V gene TRBV2; D perhaps matches TRBD2 (6 bases). Germline V gene data show CDR1 as SNHLY and CDR2 as FYNNEI. This CDR3 contains 16 residues. Trimming removed 3 bases from V and 1 base from J, with 12 bases in between. CDR3 coding DNA: TGTGCCAGCAGTGATTACCCGGGACTGAACACCGGGGAGCTGTTTTTT. Translation gives CASSDYPGLNTGELFF.

The J gene is TRBJ1-1, the V gene TRBV7-2; D is ambiguous. The germline CDR1 and CDR2 sequences are SGHTA and FQGNSA. The CDR3 sequence is 14 residues long. The V end was cut by 3 bases, the J end by 1 base, with 9 bases between. CDR3 residues: CASSLWAGNTEAFF. CDR3 in DNA: TGTGCCAGCAGCTTGTGGGCTGGGAACACTGAAGCTTTCTTT.

J is TRBJ2-7 and V is TRBV7-9; 9 nucleotides align to TRBD1. The trim removed 4 bases at V and 4 bases at J, leaving 5 bases unmatched. Germline loops: CDR1 SEHNR, CDR2 FQNEAQ (reference sequence). CDR3 length: 14 residues. This CDR3 is CASSSGTGTYEQYF. The DNA of the CDR3 is TGTGCCAGCAGCTCCGGGACAGGGACTTACGAGCAGTACTTC.

The genes are TRBV2 and TRBJ1-4; 8 positions match TRBD1. Trimming took 6 bases from V and 6 from J; bases not matched to a gene: 6. This CDR3 region has 14 residues. Germline loops: CDR1 SNHLY, CDR2 FYNNEI. In DNA form, the CDR3 reads TGTGCCAGCAGCCAGGGGGCGGGATATGAAAAACTGTTTTTT. As protein: CASSQGAGYEKLFF.

The chain carries TRBV29-1 and TRBJ2-3; D is possibly TRBD2 (5 bases). Between the trimmed V and J ends, which lost 4 bases and 0 bases, there was a span of 8 bases. CDR1 SQVTM and CDR2 ANQGSEA come from the germline V gene. This CDR3 spans 13 amino acids. CDR3 DNA sequence: TGCAGCGTTGTAACTAGTAGCACAGATACGCAGTATTTT. It codes for CSVVTSSTDTQYF.

The chain recombines TRBV10-2 with TRBJ2-5; perhaps TRBD1 as D (5 bases). Deletions cut 8 bases from V and 0 bases from J, with 10 bases between. The germline CDR1 and CDR2 sequences are WSHSY and SAAADI. This CDR3 comprises 13 residues. CDR3 coding DNA: TGCGCCAGCGGACACACGGACCAAGAGACCCAGTACTTC. Protein sequence: CASGHTDQETQYF.

The rearrangement joins TRBV10-2 to TRBJ2-7; TRBD2 matches at 8 bases. This CDR3 region has 13 residues. CDR1 is WSHSY and CDR2 is SAAADI in the germline V gene. Trimming at V came to 8 bases and at J to 3 bases, leaving 6 bases not matched to a gene. The CDR3 protein is CASGAGTSYEQYF. In DNA, the CDR3 is TGCGCCAGCGGGGCCGGGACTAGCTACGAGCAGTACTTC.

This chain links TRBV11-2 with TRBJ1-3; D gene ambiguous. Deletions cut 1 base from V and 2 bases from J, with 15 bases between. The CDR3 length is 17 residues. Germline lookup yields CDR1 SGHAT and CDR2 FQNNGV. CDR3 sequence reads: CASSLVFPDLAGNTIYF. In DNA form, the CDR3 reads TGTGCCAGCAGCTTAGTTTTTCCGGATCTCGCTGGAAACACCATATATTTT. Complete variable domain (other parts from reference TRBV11-2 and TRBJ1-3): EAGVAQSPRYKIIEKRQSVAFWCNPISGHATLYWYQQILGQGPKLLIQFQNNGVVDDSQLPKDRFSAERLKGVDSTLKIQPAKLEDSAVYLCASSLVFPDLAGNTIYFGEGSWLTVV.

The chain is built from TRBV18 and TRBJ2-2; D unclear. Trimming removed 3 bases from V and 6 bases from J, with 8 bases in between. The germline V gene has CDR1 KGHSH and CDR2 LQKENI. This CDR3 has 13 amino acids. In DNA form, the CDR3 reads TGTGCCAGCTCACCTTTGGTGGCCGGGGAGCTGTTTTTT. It translates to CASSPLVAGELFF.

The rearrangement uses TRBV5-1 and TRBJ2-7; D gene uncertain. The CDR3 spans 14 residues. The V end was cut by 0 bases, the J end by 6 bases, with 13 bases between. Germline loops: CDR1 SGHRS, CDR2 YFSETQ. As DNA, the CDR3 is TGCGCCAGCAGCTTGGGCATCTATTTCCGCGAGCAGTACTTC. Amino acid sequence: CASSLGIYFREQYF.

The chain is built from TRBV18 and TRBJ1-5; weak D call: TRBD1 (5 bases). The length of the CDR3 is 16 residues. Between the trimmed V and J ends, which lost 5 bases and 2 bases, there was a span of 16 bases. From germline, CDR1 is KGHSH and CDR2 LQKENI. This chain's CDR3 is CASSMSQGAGNQPQHF. The CDR3 region has the DNA TGTGCCAGCTCAATGTCCCAGGGTGCGGGCAATCAGCCCCAGCATTTT.

This clone showed up just once. This chain links TRBV7-6 with TRBJ2-5; D is possibly TRBD1 or TRBD2 (5 bases each). The CDR3 extends over 13 amino acids. Trimming took off 3 bases at V and 5 bases at J, with 10 bases between the two ends. Germline V gene lookup returns CDR1 SGHVS and CDR2 FNYEAQ. As DNA, the CDR3 is TGTGCCAGCAGCTTTGGGGGAGCGGAGACCCAGTACTTC. Translation: CASSFGGAETQYF.

The rearrangement links TRBV28 to TRBJ1-5; the match to TRBD1 covers 7 bases. V gave up 6 bases and J gave up 0 bases; unmatched junction bases: 5. The CDR3 covers 15 residues. CDR1 MDHEN and CDR2 SYDVKM come from the germline V gene. CDR3 residues: CASSQTGNSNQPQHF. The CDR3 bases are TGTGCCAGCAGCCAGACAGGGAATAGCAATCAGCCCCAGCATTTT.

The V call is TRBV27, the J call TRBJ2-7; 7 bases agree with TRBD1. The V segment lost 2 bases and the J segment 3 bases; nucleotides outside the gene matches: 4. The germline V gene encodes CDR1 MNHEY and CDR2 SMNVEV (reference sequence). CDR3 size: 14 residues. CDR3 nucleotides: TGTGCCAGCAGTTTAATAGGGGGCAGCTACGAGCAGTACTTC. Protein: CASSLIGGSYEQYF.